This TCR beta chain stems from a study of identical twins. A universal primer site came from template switching; cDNA carried unique molecular identifiers. TCRdb used MiXCR to reprocess the 5' RACE reads, holding one entry per CDR3 protein. The table lists around 550,000 distinct CDR3 sequences, approximately 16% of them singletons. Germline V gene sequence: CDR1 SGHTA, CDR2 FQGTGA. The CDR3 is 15 residues long. V was clipped by 5 bases and J by 0 bases, with 12 bases between them. General observations from the study: Invariant MAIT and iNKT cells could partly confound zero-insertion analyses. Twins shared beta out-of-frame sequences in excess, but this excess was weaker. Out-of-frame alpha sequences common to twins exhibited an excess of low generation probability.

To note about this clonotype: The antigen remains undetermined.

These same records also appear under a second study, on yellow fever vaccine responses in identical twins.

The chain carries TRBV7-3 and TRBJ2-3; unclear D gene. The source is a woman younger than 30 in good health. What was sequenced was CD4+ T cells sorted from blood. The CDR3 DNA sequence: TGTGCCAGCAGCCCCCAGGCCCGTAGCACAGATACGCAGTATTTT. As protein: CASSPQARSTDTQYF. The whole variable domain, remainder taken from reference TRBV7-3 and TRBJ2-3, is GAGVSQTPSNKVTEKGKYVELRCDPISGHTALYWYRQSLGQGPEFLIYFQGTGAADDSGLPNDRFFAVRPEGSVSTLKIQRTERGDSAVYLCASSPQARSTDTQYFGPGTRLTVL.